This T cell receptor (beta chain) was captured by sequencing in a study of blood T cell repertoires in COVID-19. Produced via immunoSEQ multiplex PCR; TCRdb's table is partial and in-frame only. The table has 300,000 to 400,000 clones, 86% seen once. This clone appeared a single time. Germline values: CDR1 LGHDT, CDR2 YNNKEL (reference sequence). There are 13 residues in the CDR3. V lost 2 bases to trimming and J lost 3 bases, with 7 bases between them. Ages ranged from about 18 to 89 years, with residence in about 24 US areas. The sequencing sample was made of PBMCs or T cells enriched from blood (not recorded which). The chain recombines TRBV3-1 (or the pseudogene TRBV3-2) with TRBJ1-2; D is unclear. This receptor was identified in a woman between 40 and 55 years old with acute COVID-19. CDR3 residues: CASSQNSYYGYTF. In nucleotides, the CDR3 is TGTGCCAGCAGCCAAAACTCCTACTATGGCTACACCTTC.